This TCR beta chain originates from a study of T-cell reconstitution after alpha-beta-depleted transplantation in children. This clonotype was recorded many times. This CDR3 spans 15 amino acids. V lost 7 bases to trimming and J lost 4 bases, with 16 bases between them. Germline CDR1 SGHVS, CDR2 FQNEAQ. A library of TCRbeta sequences, prepared with unique molecular identifiers, was generated. A single record per CDR3 protein comes from TCRdb applying MiXCR to the PCR reads. The data show under 250,000 distinct CDR3 sequences, about 7% seen once. Sequences were derived from PBMCs, sampled before TCRalphabeta/CD19-depleted stem cell transplant. The chain carries TRBV7-8 and TRBJ2-2; TRBD1 or TRBD2 may be the D gene (5 bases each). This TCR was recovered from a boy aged 2 to 9 with acute lymphoblastic leukemia, due to receive a stem cell transplant. The CDR3 region has the DNA TGTGCCAGCACCTGGGACCCGGAGGCCACCGGGGAGCTGTTTTTT. Protein: CASTWDPEATGELFF.